This is a list of T cell receptor beta chains from one sample in a study of blood T cells in healthy people across ages. TCRdb called the 5' RACE reads again in MiXCR, with one record for every CDR3 protein. The repertoire holds roughly 2 million distinct CDR3 sequences, with 40% to 55% as singletons. Material for sequencing was blood. The origin of the receptors is a woman in her thirties or forties in good health. The CDR3 runs from the conserved cysteine through the conserved F or W. The D gene is left open where the match is weak. Clone size is given for some rows only: seen once, a few or many times, or a class if the clone is expanded.

abundance: .; d_gene: TRBD2; j_gene: TRBJ2-2; v_gene: TRBV7-2; len: 15; CDR3aa: CASRGAGANTGELFF; CDR3nt: TGTGCCAGCCGCGGGGCGGGAGCGAACACCGGGGAGCTGTTTTTT
abundance: .; d_gene: .; j_gene: TRBJ1-1; v_gene: TRBV7-8; len: 13; CDR3aa: CASSLGGVSEAFF; CDR3nt: TGTGCCAGCAGCTTAGGGGGGGTGTCTGAAGCTTTCTTT
abundance: .; d_gene: TRBD1; j_gene: TRBJ1-1; v_gene: TRBV27; len: 13; CDR3aa: CASSLSGQGKAFF; CDR3nt: TGTGCCAGCAGTTTATCGGGACAGGGGAAAGCTTTCTTT
abundance: .; d_gene: .; j_gene: TRBJ1-4; v_gene: TRBV4-3; len: 16; CDR3aa: CASSSRMLSTNEKLFF; CDR3nt: TGCGCCAGCAGCTCCCGGATGCTTTCAACTAATGAAAAACTGTTTTTT
abundance: .; d_gene: .; j_gene: TRBJ2-7; v_gene: TRBV6-5; len: 14; CDR3aa: CASSYGSFSYEQYF; CDR3nt: TGTGCCAGCAGTTATGGTTCATTTTCCTACGAGCAGTACTTC
abundance: few; d_gene: TRBD1; j_gene: TRBJ2-3; v_gene: TRBV29-1; len: 15; CDR3aa: CSVEKDRGLPDTQYF; CDR3nt: TGCAGCGTTGAAAAGGACAGGGGGCTCCCAGATACGCAGTATTTT
abundance: .; d_gene: .; j_gene: TRBJ2-1; v_gene: TRBV7-7; len: 13; CDR3aa: CASSRSDYNEQFF; CDR3nt: TGTGCTAGCAGCCGGTCTGATTACAATGAGCAGTTCTTC
abundance: few; d_gene: .; j_gene: TRBJ1-2; v_gene: TRBV27; len: 15; CDR3aa: CASSFYPSTNYGYTF; CDR3nt: TGTGCCAGCAGTTTTTACCCGAGCACTAACTATGGCTACACCTTC
abundance: .; d_gene: TRBD1; j_gene: TRBJ1-5; v_gene: TRBV20-1; len: 18; CDR3aa: CSASSNVGQALGYQPQHF; CDR3nt: TGCAGTGCTAGCTCGAACGTGGGACAGGCCCTAGGGTATCAGCCCCAGCATTTT
abundance: .; d_gene: .; j_gene: TRBJ1-2; v_gene: TRBV29-1; len: 11; CDR3aa: CSVEETVGYTF; CDR3nt: TGCAGCGTTGAAGAGACCGTGGGCTACACCTTC
abundance: .; d_gene: .; j_gene: TRBJ2-1; v_gene: TRBV4-3; len: 16; CDR3aa: CASSLGVVAIYNEQFF; CDR3nt: TGCGCCAGCAGCCTAGGGGTGGTAGCGATCTACAATGAGCAGTTCTTC
abundance: few; d_gene: TRBD1; j_gene: TRBJ2-1; v_gene: TRBV5-1; len: 15; CDR3aa: CASSLAGTGGSEQFF; CDR3nt: TGCGCCAGCAGCTTGGCCGGGACAGGGGGCAGTGAGCAGTTCTTC
abundance: .; d_gene: .; j_gene: TRBJ2-3; v_gene: TRBV6-2/TRBV6-3; len: 15; CDR3aa: CASSYAGPGTDTQYF; CDR3nt: TGTGCCAGCAGTTACGCCGGCCCCGGCACAGATACGCAGTATTTT
abundance: .; d_gene: .; j_gene: TRBJ2-1; v_gene: TRBV7-2; len: 10; CDR3aa: CASSTGLLFF; CDR3nt: TGTGCCAGCAGCACCGGGCTACTGTTCTTC
abundance: .; d_gene: .; j_gene: TRBJ1-2; v_gene: TRBV4-2; len: 15; CDR3aa: CASSPLQQSPYGYTF; CDR3nt: TGTGCCAGCAGCCCCCTACAACAGAGTCCTTATGGCTACACCTTC
abundance: .; d_gene: .; j_gene: TRBJ1-3; v_gene: TRBV15; len: 18; CDR3aa: CATSRDRGPIDSGNTIYF; CDR3nt: TGTGCCACCAGCAGAGATAGGGGCCCCATAGACTCTGGAAACACCATATATTTT
abundance: .; d_gene: .; j_gene: TRBJ2-1; v_gene: TRBV9; len: 15; CDR3aa: CASSVVSGSGNEQFF; CDR3nt: TGTGCCAGCAGCGTAGTGTCAGGGTCAGGCAATGAGCAGTTCTTC
abundance: many; d_gene: .; j_gene: TRBJ2-1; v_gene: TRBV7-9; len: 15; CDR3aa: CASKLLGDRRNEQFF; CDR3nt: TGTGCCAGCAAACTATTAGGCGACAGAAGGAATGAGCAGTTCTTC
abundance: few; d_gene: TRBD2; j_gene: TRBJ2-1; v_gene: TRBV7-3; len: 17; CDR3aa: CASSTSGTSGSYNEQFF; CDR3nt: TGTGCCAGCAGCACCTCCGGGACTAGCGGGAGTTACAATGAGCAGTTCTTC
abundance: few; d_gene: .; j_gene: TRBJ1-4; v_gene: TRBV20-1; len: 15; CDR3aa: CSARRGGQRVEKLFF; CDR3nt: TGCAGTGCTAGAAGAGGCGGTCAGAGGGTTGAAAAACTGTTTTTT
abundance: .; d_gene: .; j_gene: TRBJ2-5; v_gene: TRBV24-1; len: 14; CDR3aa: CATSDLRGAETQYF; CDR3nt: TGTGCCACCAGTGACCTCAGGGGAGCGGAGACCCAGTACTTC
abundance: few; d_gene: TRBD2; j_gene: TRBJ2-6; v_gene: TRBV4-1; len: 16; CDR3aa: CASSQVAGSGANVLTF; CDR3nt: TGCGCCAGCAGCCAGGTAGCGGGGTCTGGGGCCAACGTCCTGACTTTC
abundance: .; d_gene: TRBD1; j_gene: TRBJ2-3; v_gene: TRBV5-5; len: 16; CDR3aa: CASSFHLGQGTDTQYF; CDR3nt: TGTGCCAGCAGCTTTCATCTGGGACAGGGAACAGATACGCAGTATTTT